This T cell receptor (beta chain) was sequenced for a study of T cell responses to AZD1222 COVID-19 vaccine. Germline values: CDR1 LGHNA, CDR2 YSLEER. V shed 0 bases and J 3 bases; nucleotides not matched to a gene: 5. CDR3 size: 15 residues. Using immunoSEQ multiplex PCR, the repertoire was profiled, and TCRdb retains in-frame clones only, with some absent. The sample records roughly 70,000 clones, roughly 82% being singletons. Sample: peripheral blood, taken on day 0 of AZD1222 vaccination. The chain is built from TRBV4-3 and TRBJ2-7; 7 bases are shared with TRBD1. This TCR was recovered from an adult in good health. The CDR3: CASSQDRDSYYEQYF. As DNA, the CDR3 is TGCGCCAGCAGCCAAGACCGGGACAGCTACTACGAGCAGTACTTC.